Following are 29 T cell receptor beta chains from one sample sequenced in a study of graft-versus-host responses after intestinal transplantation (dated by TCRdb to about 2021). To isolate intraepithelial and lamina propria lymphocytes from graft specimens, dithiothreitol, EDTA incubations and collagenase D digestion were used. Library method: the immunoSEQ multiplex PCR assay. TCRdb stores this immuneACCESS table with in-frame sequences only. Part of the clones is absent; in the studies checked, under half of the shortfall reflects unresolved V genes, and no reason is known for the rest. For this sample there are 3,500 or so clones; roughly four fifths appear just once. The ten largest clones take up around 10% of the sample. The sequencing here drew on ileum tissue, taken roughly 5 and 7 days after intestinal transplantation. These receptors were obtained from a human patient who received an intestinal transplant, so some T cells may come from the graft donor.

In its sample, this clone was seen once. CDR3 sequence reads: CASSESRGQGYEQYF. CDR3 coding DNA: TGTGCCAGCAGTGAATCCCGTGGACAGGGATACGAGCAGTACTTC. The chain has TRBV25-1 and TRBJ2-7, with TRBD1 matching 8 bases. V was pared by 1 base and J by 4 bases, with 6 bases of the junction left unmatched. CDR1 is MGHDK and CDR2 is SYGVNS in the germline V gene. The CDR3 has 15 residues.

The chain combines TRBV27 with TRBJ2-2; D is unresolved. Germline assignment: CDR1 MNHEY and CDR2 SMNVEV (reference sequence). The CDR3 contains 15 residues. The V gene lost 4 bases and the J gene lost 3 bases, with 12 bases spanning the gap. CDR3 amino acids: CASSSNRLHTGELFF. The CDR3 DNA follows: TGTGCCAGCAGTTCTAACCGGCTGCACACCGGGGAGCTGTTTTTT.

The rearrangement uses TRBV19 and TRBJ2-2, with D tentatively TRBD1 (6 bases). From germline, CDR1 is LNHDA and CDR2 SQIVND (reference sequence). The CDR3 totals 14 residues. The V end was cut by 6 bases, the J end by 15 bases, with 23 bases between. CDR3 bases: TGTGCCAGTAGCCTGGGACACGCCGTTCCTGGGGTGTTTTTT. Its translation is CASSLGHAVPGVFF.

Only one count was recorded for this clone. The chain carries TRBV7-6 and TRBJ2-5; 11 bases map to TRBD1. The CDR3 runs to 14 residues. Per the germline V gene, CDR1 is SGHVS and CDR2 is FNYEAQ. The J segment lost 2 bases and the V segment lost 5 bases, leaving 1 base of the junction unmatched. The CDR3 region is CASSRDRGQETQYF. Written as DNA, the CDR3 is TGTGCCAGCAGCCGGGACAGGGGGCAAGAGACCCAGTACTTC.

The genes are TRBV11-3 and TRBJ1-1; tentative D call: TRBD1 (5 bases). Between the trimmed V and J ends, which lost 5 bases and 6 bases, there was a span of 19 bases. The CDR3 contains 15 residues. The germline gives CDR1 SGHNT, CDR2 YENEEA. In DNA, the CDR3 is TGTGCCAGCAGCACCTTATATGGGGCGAGGGCTGAAGCTTTCTTT. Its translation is CASSTLYGARAEAFF.

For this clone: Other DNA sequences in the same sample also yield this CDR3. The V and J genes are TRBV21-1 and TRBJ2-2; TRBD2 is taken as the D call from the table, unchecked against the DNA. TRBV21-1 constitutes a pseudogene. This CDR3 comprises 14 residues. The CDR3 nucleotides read TGTGCCAGCAGTCGTCAGCGCGGCACCGGGGAGCTGTTTTTT. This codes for CASSRQRGTGELFF.

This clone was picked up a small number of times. CDR3 nucleotides: TGTGCCAGCGGACCAAGACAGTCAGACAATCAGCCCCAGCATTTT. It codes for CASGPRQSDNQPQHF. The genes are TRBV11-2 and TRBJ1-5; a weak D match, TRBD1 (5 bases). V lost 8 bases and J 3 bases, leaving 17 bases between the germline ends. Germline V gene lookup returns CDR1 SGHAT and CDR2 FQNNGV. CDR3 size: 15 residues.

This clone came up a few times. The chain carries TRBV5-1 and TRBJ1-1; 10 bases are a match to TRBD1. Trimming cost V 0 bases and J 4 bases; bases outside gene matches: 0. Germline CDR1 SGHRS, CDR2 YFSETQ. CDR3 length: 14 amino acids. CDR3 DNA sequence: TGCGCCAGCAGCTTGGGACAGGGGGCCACTGAAGCTTTCTTT. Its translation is CASSLGQGATEAFF.

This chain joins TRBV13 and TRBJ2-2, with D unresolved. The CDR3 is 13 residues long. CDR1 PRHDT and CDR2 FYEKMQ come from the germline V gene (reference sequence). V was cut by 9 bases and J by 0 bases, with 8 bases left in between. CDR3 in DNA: TGTGCCAGTAGTGACTCGAACACCGGGGAGCTGTTTTTT. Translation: CASSDSNTGELFF.

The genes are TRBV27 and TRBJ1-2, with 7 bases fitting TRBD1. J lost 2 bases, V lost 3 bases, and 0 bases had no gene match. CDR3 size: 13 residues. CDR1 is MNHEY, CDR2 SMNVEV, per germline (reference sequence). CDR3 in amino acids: CASSLDRNYGYTF. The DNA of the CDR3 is TGTGCCAGCAGTTTGGACAGGAACTATGGCTACACCTTC.

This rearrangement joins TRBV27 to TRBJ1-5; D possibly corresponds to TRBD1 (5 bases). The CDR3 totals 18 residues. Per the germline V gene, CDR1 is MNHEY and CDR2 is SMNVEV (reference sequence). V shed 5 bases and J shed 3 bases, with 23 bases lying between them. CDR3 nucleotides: TGTGCCAGCAGTACGGGCAGGGCGAATAGAGGGGACAATCAGCCCCAGCATTTT. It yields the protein CASSTGRANRGDNQPQHF.

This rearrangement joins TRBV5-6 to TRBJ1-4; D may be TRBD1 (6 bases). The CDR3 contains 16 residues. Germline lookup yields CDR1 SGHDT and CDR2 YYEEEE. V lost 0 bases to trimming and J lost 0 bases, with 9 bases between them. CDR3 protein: CASSLASGATNEKLFF. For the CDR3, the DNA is TGTGCCAGCAGCTTGGCATCAGGGGCAACTAATGAAAAACTGTTTTTT.

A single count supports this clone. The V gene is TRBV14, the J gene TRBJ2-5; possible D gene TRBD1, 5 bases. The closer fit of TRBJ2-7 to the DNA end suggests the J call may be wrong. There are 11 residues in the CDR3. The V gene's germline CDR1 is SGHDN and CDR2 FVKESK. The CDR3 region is CASSQGHEQYF. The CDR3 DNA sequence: TGTGCCAGCAGCCAGGGGCACGAGCAGTACTTC.

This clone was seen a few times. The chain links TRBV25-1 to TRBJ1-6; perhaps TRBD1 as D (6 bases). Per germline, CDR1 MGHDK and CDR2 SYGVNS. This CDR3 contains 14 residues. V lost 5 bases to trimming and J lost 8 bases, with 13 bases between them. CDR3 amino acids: CASSPGRGHSPLHF. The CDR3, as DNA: TGTGCCAGCAGTCCGGGACGGGGGCATTCACCCCTCCACTTT. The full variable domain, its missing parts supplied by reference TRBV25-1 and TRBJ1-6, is EADIYQTPRYLVIGTGKKITLECSQTMGHDKMYWYQQDPGMELHLIHYSYGVNSTEKGDLSSESTVSRIRTEHFPLTLESARPSHTSQYLCASSPGRGHSPLHFGNGTRLTVT.

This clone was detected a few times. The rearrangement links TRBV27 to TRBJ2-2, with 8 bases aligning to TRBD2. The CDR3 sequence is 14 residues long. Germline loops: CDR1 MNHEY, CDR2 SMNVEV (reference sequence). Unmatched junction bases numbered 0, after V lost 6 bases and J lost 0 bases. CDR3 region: CASRGLANTGELFF. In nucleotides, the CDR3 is TGTGCCAGCAGGGGACTAGCGAACACCGGGGAGCTGTTTTTT.

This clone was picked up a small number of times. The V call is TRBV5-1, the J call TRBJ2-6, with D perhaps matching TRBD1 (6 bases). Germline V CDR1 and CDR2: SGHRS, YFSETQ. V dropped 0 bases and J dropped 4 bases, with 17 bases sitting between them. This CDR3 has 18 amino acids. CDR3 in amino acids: CASSLGPGHSSGANVLTF. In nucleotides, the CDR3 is TGCGCCAGCAGCTTGGGGCCGGGACATAGTTCCGGGGCCAACGTCCTGACTTTC. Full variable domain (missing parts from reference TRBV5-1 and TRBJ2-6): KAGVTQTPRYLIKTRGQQVTLSCSPISGHRSVSWYQQTPGQGLQFLFEYFSETQRNKGNFPGRFSGRQFSNSRSEMNVSTLELGDSALYLCASSLGPGHSSGANVLTFGAGSRLTVL.

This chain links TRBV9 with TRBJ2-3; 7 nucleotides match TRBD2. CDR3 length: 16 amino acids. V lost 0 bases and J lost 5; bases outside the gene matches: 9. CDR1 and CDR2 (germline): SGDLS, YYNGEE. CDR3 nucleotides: TGTGCCAGCAGCGTAGAGGCGGGAGTATTAGGAGATACGCAGTATTTT. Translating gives CASSVEAGVLGDTQYF. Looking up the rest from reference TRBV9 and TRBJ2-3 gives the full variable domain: DSGVTQTPKHLITATGQRVTLRCSPRSGDLSVYWYQQSLDQGLQFLIQYYNGEERAKGNILERFSAQQFPDLHSELNLSSLELGDSALYFCASSVEAGVLGDTQYFGPGTRLTVL.

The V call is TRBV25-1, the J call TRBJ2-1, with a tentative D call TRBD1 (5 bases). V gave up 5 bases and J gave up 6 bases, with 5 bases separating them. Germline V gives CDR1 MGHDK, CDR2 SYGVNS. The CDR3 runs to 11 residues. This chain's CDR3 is CASSTGNEQFF. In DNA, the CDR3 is TGTGCCAGCAGTACAGGCAATGAGCAGTTCTTC.

The CDR3 nucleotides read TGTGCCAGCAGCCCACATAATTCACCCCTCCACTTT. Amino acids: CASSPHNSPLHF. The gene calls are TRBV7-9 and TRBJ1-6; D gene uncertain. V dropped 5 bases and J dropped 5 bases, with 4 bases sitting between them. This CDR3 contains 12 residues. The germline V gene encodes CDR1 SEHNR and CDR2 FQNEAQ (reference sequence).

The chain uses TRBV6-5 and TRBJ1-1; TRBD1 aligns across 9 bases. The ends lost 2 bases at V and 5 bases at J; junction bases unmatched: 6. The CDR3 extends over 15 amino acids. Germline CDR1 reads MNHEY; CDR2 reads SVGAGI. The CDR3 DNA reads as TGTGCCAGCAGTTACGCCACAGGGGGCTGGACTGAAGCTTTCTTT. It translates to CASSYATGGWTEAFF.

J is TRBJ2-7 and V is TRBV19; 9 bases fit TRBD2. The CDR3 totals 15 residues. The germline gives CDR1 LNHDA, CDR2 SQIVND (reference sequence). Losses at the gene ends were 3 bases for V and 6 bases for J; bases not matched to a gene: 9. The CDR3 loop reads CASSIAGGPAREQYF. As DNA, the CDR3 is TGTGCCAGTAGTATCGCGGGAGGGCCAGCTCGCGAGCAGTACTTC.

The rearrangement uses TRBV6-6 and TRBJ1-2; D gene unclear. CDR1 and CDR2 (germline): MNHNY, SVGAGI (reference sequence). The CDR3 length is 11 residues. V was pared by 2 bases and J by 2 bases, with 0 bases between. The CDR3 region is CASSYNYGYTF. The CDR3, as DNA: TGTGCCAGCAGTTACAACTATGGCTACACCTTC.

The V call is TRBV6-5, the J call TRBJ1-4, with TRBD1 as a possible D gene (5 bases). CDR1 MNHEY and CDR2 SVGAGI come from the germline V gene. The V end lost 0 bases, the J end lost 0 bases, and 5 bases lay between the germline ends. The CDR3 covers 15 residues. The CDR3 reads CASSYSGATNEKLFF. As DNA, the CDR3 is TGTGCCAGCAGTTACTCGGGGGCAACTAATGAAAAACTGTTTTTT.

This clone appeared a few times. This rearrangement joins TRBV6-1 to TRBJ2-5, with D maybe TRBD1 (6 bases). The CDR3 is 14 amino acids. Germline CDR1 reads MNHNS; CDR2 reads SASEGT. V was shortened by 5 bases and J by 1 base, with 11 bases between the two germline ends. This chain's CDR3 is CASSSQGSQETQYF. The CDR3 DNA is TGTGCCAGCAGTTCACAGGGATCCCAAGAGACCCAGTACTTC.

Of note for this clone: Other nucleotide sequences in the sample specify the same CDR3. CDR3 region: CASSLGGGTTDTQYF. The CDR3 DNA reads as TGCGCCAGCAGCTTGGGTGGAGGGACCACAGATACGCAGTATTTT. The J gene is TRBJ2-3, the V gene TRBV5-1; D perhaps matches TRBD2 (6 bases). The germline V and J ends were trimmed by 0 bases and 2 bases, with 10 bases remaining between them. CDR1 SGHRS and CDR2 YFSETQ come from the germline V gene. CDR3 length equals 15 residues.

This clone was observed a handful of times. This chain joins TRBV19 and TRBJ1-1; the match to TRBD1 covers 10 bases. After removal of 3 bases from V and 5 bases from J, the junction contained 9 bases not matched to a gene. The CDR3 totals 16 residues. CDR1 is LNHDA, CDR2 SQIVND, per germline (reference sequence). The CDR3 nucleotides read TGTGCCAGTAGTATGGGGAGACAGGGGGCGCGGACTGAAGCTTTCTTT. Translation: CASSMGRQGARTEAFF.

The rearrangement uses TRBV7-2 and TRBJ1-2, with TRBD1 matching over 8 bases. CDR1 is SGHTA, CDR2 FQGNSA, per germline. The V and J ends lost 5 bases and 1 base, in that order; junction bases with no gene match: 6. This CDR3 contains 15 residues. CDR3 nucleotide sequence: TGTGCCAGCAGCCCTCGACAGGGGCTTAACTATGGCTACACCTTC. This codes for CASSPRQGLNYGYTF.

CDR3 sequence: CASSQVSETQYF. The CDR3 DNA sequence: TGTGCCAGCAGCCAAGTTTCAGAGACCCAGTACTTC. The gene calls are TRBV4-2 and TRBJ2-5, with D unresolved. The V gene's germline CDR1 is LGHNA and CDR2 YNFKEQ. The CDR3 consists of 12 residues. The germline V and J ends were trimmed by 1 base and 4 bases, with 4 bases remaining between them.

In nucleotides, the CDR3 is TGTGCCAGCAGCTTATGGAATGAGCAGTTCTTC. It is translated as CASSLWNEQFF. The V gene is TRBV7-8, the J gene TRBJ2-1, with unresolved D. The germline V gene has CDR1 SGHVS and CDR2 FQNEAQ. This CDR3 region has 11 residues. Between the trimmed V and J ends, which lost 2 bases and 7 bases, there was a span of 3 bases.